This TCR beta chain was obtained from a study of shared clonotypes between healthy human individuals. Study-wide context: The donors, two women and a few men, were aged 18 to 49.

About this clone itself: Its antigen remains unknown.

Whole-study results and caveats: When naive CD4 clonotypes were compared across a handful of donors, about 4.9% were shared. Sample collection involved blood only; tissue repertoires are likely different. Sequencing depth was predicted to influence how clonotypes are shared among donors.

Generated by immunoSEQ multiplex PCR, the TCRdb table keeps only in-frame clones and is missing some. The sample contains about 2.2 million clones, around 95% of which appear only once. Selected positively for CCR7 and CD45RO-negative, naive CD8 cells excluded terminally differentiated effector memory CD45RA+ cells. This CDR3 region has 17 residues. The germline CDR1 and CDR2 sequences are SGHVS and FQNEAQ. V lost 2 bases and J lost 2, with 17 bases in between. Sequenced sample: naive CD8+ T cells from PBMCs. This TCR was recovered from a man aged 18 to 35 in good health. Some clones in this sample may be carry-over from other donors' samples. The chain combines TRBV7-8 with TRBJ2-3; possible D gene TRBD2, 6 bases. The CDR3 DNA follows: TGTGCCAGCAGCTTACGGGGGTGGGGCGCAATCACAGATACGCAGTATTTT. Its translation is CASSLRGWGAITDTQYF.